This T cell receptor (beta chain) originates from a study of cytomegalovirus exposure and HLA in healthy donors. Study-wide results and caveats: With later analysis, a missense DCLRE1C variant became linked to TCR beta V- and J-gene trimming. In a later analysis, donors in an Asian-associated ancestry cluster reportedly had fewer N-insertions in productive TCRs than the cohort mean.

A note on this clone: Antigen unknown.

The PCR ran on 60 Vbeta and 13 Jbeta primers. The method was immunoSEQ multiplex PCR; TCRdb's version includes in-frame clones alone and lacks a portion of them. The sample includes 120,000 to 150,000 clones, roughly 80% of them seen just once. The receptor's source is a woman aged 50 to 65 in good health and CMV-seronegative. Sequenced: PBMCs.

CDR3 amino acids: CASSPGWGHTDTQYF. The CDR3 DNA sequence: TGTGCCAGCAGCCCAGGATGGGGACACACAGATACGCAGTATTTT. The rearrangement joins TRBV6-5 to TRBJ2-3, with a weak D call TRBD1 (6 bases). Germline CDR1 and CDR2: MNHEY and SVGAGI. V was cut by 6 bases and J by 2 bases, with 15 bases left in between. CDR3 size: 15 residues.